This TCR beta chain was documented in a study of vaccination effects on CD4 cells after COVID-19. Notes on this clone: What it binds is unknown. One end of the junction is discordant with germline, which a read error may explain.

Clones were sequenced by immunoSEQ multiplex PCR, and TCRdb holds only the in-frame ones, with some missing. The repertoire holds 26,000 or so clones, with about four fifths as singletons. Expansion of antigen-specific CD4+ T cells with viral peptide pools was carried out by the ViraFEST assay before sequencing. CD4+ T cell isolation took place after 10 days of culture. The person was diagnosed with PCR-confirmed SARS-CoV-2 infection between March and December 2020. Days 3 and 7 saw half the medium replaced with IL-2 medium. CDR1 is SGHRS, CDR2 YFSETQ, per germline. The CDR3 runs 16 residues. The TCR was taken from a human donor who had a prior SARS-CoV-2 infection. This chain joins TRBV5-1 and TRBJ2-3, with TRBD2 matching over 10 bases. The sequencing used CD4+ T cells from PBMCs cultured with HCoV-NL63 spike peptides, collected before COVID-19 vaccination. The CDR3 DNA reads TGCGCCAACAGCTTGTACAGCGGGGGGGGTTTAGATACGCAGTATTTT. It yields the protein CANSLYSGGGLDTQYF.